What follows describes a single TCR beta chain. Categorization into cohorts depended on clinical history that participants reported. CDR1 KGHSH and CDR2 LQKENI come from the germline V gene. The CDR3 covers 14 residues. With V trimmed by 2 bases and J by 11 bases, 5 bases remained unmatched. Some clones are missing from TCRdb's copy, which holds only in-frame ones; the method was immunoSEQ multiplex PCR. The sample lists hundreds of thousands of clones; 82% were seen once. This sample stems from a study of blood T cell repertoires in COVID-19. For the study at large: The study drew acute and convalescent COVID-19 samples from the United States, Italy and Spain.

The material sequenced was PBMCs or T cells enriched from blood (not recorded which). The source is a woman aged 55-69 years who had recovered from COVID-19. V is TRBV18 and J is TRBJ1-6, with 8 bases matching TRBD1. CDR3 sequence (DNA): TGTGCCAGCTCACCAAGGGGACAGGAGGCACCCCTCCACTTT. Translating it yields CASSPRGQEAPLHF. The variable domain in full, with the rest retrieved from reference TRBV18 and TRBJ1-6, is NAGVMQNPRHLVRRRGQEARLRCSPMKGHSHVYWYRQLPEEGLKFMVYLQKENIIDESGMPKERFSAEFPKEGPSILRIQQVVRGDSAAYFCASSPRGQEAPLHFGNGTRLTVT.